One and the same sample provided the 8 T cell receptor beta chains below, sequenced in a study of blood T cell repertoires in COVID-19. Assay used: immunoSEQ multiplex PCR; TCRdb lists only in-frame clones, some missing. The repertoire includes more than 250,000 clones, around 80% of them detected once, and about 1.2% sits in the top ten. The sample consisted of peripheral blood. The receptors here all came from a woman aged 45-59 years with acute or convalescent COVID-19.

The chain combines TRBV7-9 with TRBJ2-2, with D possibly matching TRBD2 (5 bases). Germline V lookup: CDR1 SEHNR, CDR2 FQNEAQ (reference sequence). Trimming left V 11 bases short and J 0 bases short, with 13 bases between. CDR3 length: 14 residues. Here the CDR3 DNA reads TGTGCCGGACCACGGGATTCGAACACCGGGGAGCTGTTTTTT. It translates to CAGPRDSNTGELFF.

The chain recombines TRBV4-1 with TRBJ2-3; 8 nucleotides agree with TRBD2. The germline gives CDR1 MGHRA, CDR2 YSYEKL. The CDR3 covers 15 residues. V shed 2 bases, J shed 7 bases, and the junction held 8 bases outside the gene matches. CDR3 protein: CASSQIAGGANTQYF. Here the CDR3 DNA reads TGCGCCAGCAGCCAAATCGCCGGGGGGGCAAATACGCAGTATTTT.

V is TRBV5-1 and J is TRBJ1-4; a weak D match, TRBD1 (6 bases). There are 16 residues in the CDR3. The germline CDR1 and CDR2 sequences are SGHRS and YFSETQ. Trimming took 1 base from V and 8 from J, leaving 18 bases between them. CDR3 sequence: CASSLSYGGREEKLFF. CDR3 bases: TGCGCCAGCAGCTTGTCCTACGGGGGGCGCGAAGAAAAACTGTTTTTT.

This clone appeared a few times. The V call is TRBV2, the J call TRBJ2-7; 8 bases fit TRBD1. The CDR3 runs to 13 residues. Germline V gene sequence: CDR1 SNHLY, CDR2 FYNNEI. Trimming cost V 7 bases and J 5 bases; bases outside gene matches: 7. The CDR3 DNA reads as TGTGCCAGCATTCCCGGACAGGGTAACGAGCAGTACTTC. Protein product: CASIPGQGNEQYF. The full variable domain, completed using reference TRBV2 and TRBJ2-7, is EPEVTQTPSHQVTQMGQEVILRCVPISNHLYFYWYRQILGQKVEFLVSFYNNEISEKSEIFDDQFSVERPDGSNFTLKIRSTKLEDSAMYFCASIPGQGNEQYFGPGTRLTVT.

The chain recombines TRBV7-2 with TRBJ1-5, with a weak D call TRBD1 (6 bases). The CDR3 has 13 amino acids. With 4 bases removed from V and 4 bases from J, the gap between germline ends came to 8 bases. Germline V lookup: CDR1 SGHTA, CDR2 FQGNSA. Written as DNA, the CDR3 is TGTGCCAGCAGCTCCCAGGGGAATCAGCCCCAGCATTTT. Residues: CASSSQGNQPQHF.

The chain couples TRBV5-1 to TRBJ1-5; a weak D match, TRBD1 (6 bases). Trimming took off 1 base at V and 7 bases at J, with 15 bases between the two ends. Germline CDR1 and CDR2: SGHRS and YFSETQ. The CDR3 is 15 amino acids. In DNA, the CDR3 is TGCGCCAGCAGCTTGAATCAGGGGTCCGACCAGCCCCAGCATTTT. The encoded protein is CASSLNQGSDQPQHF.

The chain combines TRBV19 with TRBJ2-3; 9 nucleotides match TRBD2. J was trimmed by 0 bases and V by 7 bases; bases with no gene match: 8. CDR3 size: 16 residues. The germline V gene encodes CDR1 LNHDA and CDR2 SQIVND (reference sequence). DNA of the CDR3: TGTGCCAGTACCGATGGTAGCGGGGGAAGCACAGATACGCAGTATTTT. Protein product: CASTDGSGGSTDTQYF.

The chain couples TRBV3-1 (or the pseudogene TRBV3-2) to TRBJ1-2; D call uncertain. The CDR3 has 12 amino acids. Trimming removed 3 bases at V and 6 bases at J, with 8 bases between. Germline V gives CDR1 LGHDT, CDR2 YNNKEL (reference sequence). The CDR3 DNA reads TGTGCCAGCAGCCAGGGAGGACATGGCTACACCTTC. Amino acids: CASSQGGHGYTF.